These T cell receptor beta chains were read from a single sample in a study of regulatory T cells in long-lasting Graves disease. One entry per CDR3 protein, called by TCRdb with MiXCR from the multiplex PCR reads. Of fewer than 350,000 distinct CDR3 sequences listed, about 20% were seen once; the top ten hold less than 40%. The sequences come from peripheral blood mononuclear cells (PBMCs), collected at new diagnosis, from a patient treated with antithyroid drugs. These receptors were obtained from a female donor with Graves disease. Each CDR3 is given with its conserved first and last residue. D genes are given only for firm matches. A clone size is listed for some rows: how often the clone was seen (once, few, many), or a class if it is expanded.

J: TRBJ2-7
V: TRBV7-9
size: many
D: .
CDR3: CASSVQGRSSYEQYF
DNA: TGTGCCAGCAGCGTACAGGGTCGGAGTTCCTACGAGCAGTACTTC

J: TRBJ2-1
V: TRBV6-2/TRBV6-3
size: .
D: .
CDR3: CASSYSPKEWQFF
DNA: TGTGCCAGCAGTTACTCTCCCAAGGAGTGGCAGTTCTTC

J: TRBJ2-1
V: TRBV5-1
size: many
D: TRBD2
CDR3: CASSIQAGELSNEQFF
DNA: TGCGCCAGCAGCATACAAGCGGGAGAGTTGAGCAATGAGCAGTTCTTC

J: TRBJ1-1
V: TRBV9
size: many
D: .
CDR3: CASTPRGGTEAFF
DNA: TGTGCCAGCACCCCGAGGGGGGGAACTGAAGCTTTCTTT

J: TRBJ1-1
V: TRBV10-3
size: .
D: .
CDR3: CAISESTGKAFF
DNA: TGTGCCATCAGTGAGTCGACAGGTAAAGCTTTCTTT

J: TRBJ1-2
V: TRBV28
size: once
D: TRBD1
CDR3: CASSDESTGDSGYTF
DNA: TGTGCCAGCAGTGATGAATCAACAGGGGATAGTGGCTACACCTTC

J: TRBJ2-2
V: TRBV28
size: many
D: TRBD2
CDR3: CASRKSGSRIGELFF
DNA: TGTGCCAGCAGGAAGAGCGGGAGTCGTATCGGGGAGCTGTTTTTT

J: TRBJ2-3
V: TRBV18
size: many
D: .
CDR3: CASSPRQLAADTQYF
DNA: TGTGCCAGCTCACCCCGTCAACTAGCAGCGGATACGCAGTATTTT

J: TRBJ1-1
V: TRBV19
size: .
D: .
CDR3: CASSMDPTSNTGAFF
DNA: TGTGCCAGTAGTATGGACCCAACCTCGAACACTGGAGCTTTCTTT

J: TRBJ2-1
V: TRBV12-3/TRBV12-4
size: many
D: .
CDR3: CASSLVPNEQFF
DNA: TGTGCCAGCAGTTTGGTTCCGAATGAGCAGTTCTTC

J: TRBJ2-6
V: TRBV12-3/TRBV12-4
size: few
D: TRBD1
CDR3: CASSLGTGSPSGANVLTF
DNA: TGTGCCAGCAGTTTGGGGACAGGCTCCCCCTCTGGGGCCAACGTCCTGACTTTC

J: TRBJ2-5
V: TRBV2
size: many
D: .
CDR3: CASSDVREIQETQYF
DNA: TGTGCCAGCAGTGATGTCAGGGAGATTCAAGAGACCCAGTACTTC

J: TRBJ2-5
V: TRBV9
size: few
D: TRBD2
CDR3: CASSTSGTSFLETQYF
DNA: TGTGCCAGCAGCACAAGCGGGACTAGTTTCCTGGAGACCCAGTACTTC

J: TRBJ2-1
V: TRBV20-1
size: .
D: TRBD2
CDR3: CSASGTSGRPGDEQFF
DNA: TGCAGTGCTTCGGGGACTAGCGGGAGGCCGGGGGATGAGCAGTTCTTC

J: TRBJ2-2
V: TRBV10-3
size: many
D: TRBD1
CDR3: CATAGTGDTGELFF
DNA: TGTGCCACCGCCGGGACAGGGGACACCGGGGAGCTGTTTTTT

J: TRBJ2-7
V: TRBV20-1
size: many
D: TRBD2
CDR3: CSARAYGLAGHTGEQYF
DNA: TGCAGTGCTAGAGCCTACGGACTAGCGGGGCATACAGGAGAGCAGTACTTC

J: TRBJ1-1
V: TRBV2
size: many
D: TRBD1
CDR3: CASSSSGGNTEAFF
DNA: TGTGCCAGCTCCTCCTCAGGGGGGAACACTGAAGCTTTCTTT

J: TRBJ2-7
V: TRBV28
size: many
D: TRBD1
CDR3: CASQDRANEQYF
DNA: TGTGCCAGCCAGGACAGGGCCAACGAGCAGTACTTC

J: TRBJ2-5
V: TRBV28
size: many
D: .
CDR3: CASSSSEETQYF
DNA: TGTGCCAGCAGTTCCTCGGAAGAGACCCAGTACTTC

J: TRBJ1-1
V: TRBV20-1
size: .
D: .
CDR3: CSARTASSSEAFF
DNA: TGCAGTGCACGGACAGCGTCTAGTTCTGAAGCTTTCTTT

J: TRBJ1-1
V: TRBV4-2
size: .
D: .
CDR3: CASSPVMAALTEAFF
DNA: TGTGCCAGCAGCCCTGTCATGGCGGCCCTCACTGAAGCTTTCTTT

J: TRBJ2-1
V: TRBV7-8
size: .
D: .
CDR3: CASSGSLSSYNEQFF
DNA: TGTGCCAGCAGCGGATCATTGAGCTCCTACAATGAGCAGTTCTTC

J: TRBJ2-1
V: TRBV12-3/TRBV12-4
size: many
D: .
CDR3: CASRLGTSAGPYNEQFF
DNA: TGTGCCAGCAGGCTTGGGACATCCGCGGGCCCCTACAATGAGCAGTTCTTC

J: TRBJ2-1
V: TRBV30
size: many
D: TRBD2
CDR3: CAWSVRAGVLNEQFF
DNA: TGTGCCTGGAGTGTAAGAGCGGGAGTTCTCAATGAGCAGTTCTTC

J: TRBJ1-6
V: TRBV30
size: .
D: .
CDR3: CAWSDVGAPLHF
DNA: TGTGCCTGGAGTGACGTGGGGGCACCCCTCCACTTT

J: TRBJ1-1
V: TRBV15
size: many
D: .
CDR3: CATSIKSGGNTEAFF
DNA: TGTGCCACCAGCATTAAAAGCGGGGGGAACACTGAAGCTTTCTTT

J: TRBJ1-5
V: TRBV27
size: many
D: TRBD1
CDR3: CASSHRDSLPQPQHF
DNA: TGTGCCAGCAGTCACCGGGACAGCCTACCGCAGCCCCAGCATTTT

J: TRBJ2-5
V: TRBV2
size: many
D: TRBD1
CDR3: CASSTWDRQETQYF
DNA: TGTGCCAGCAGTACCTGGGACAGACAAGAGACCCAGTACTTC

J: TRBJ2-2
V: TRBV7-9
size: many
D: TRBD2
CDR3: CASSSSGAANTGELFF
DNA: TGTGCCAGCAGCTCGAGCGGGGCCGCGAACACCGGGGAGCTGTTTTTT

J: TRBJ2-1
V: TRBV9
size: few
D: TRBD2
CDR3: CASSEGAGVDEQFF
DNA: TGTGCCAGCAGCGAAGGAGCGGGGGTCGATGAGCAGTTCTTC

J: TRBJ2-5
V: TRBV11-2
size: once
D: .
CDR3: CASSLFRAQETQYF
DNA: TGTGCCAGCAGCTTATTCAGGGCGCAAGAGACCCAGTACTTC

J: TRBJ1-1
V: TRBV28
size: .
D: .
CDR3: CASRWANTEAFF
DNA: TGTGCCAGCAGATGGGCGAACACTGAAGCTTTCTTT

J: TRBJ2-2
V: TRBV6-1
size: many
D: .
CDR3: CASSAGVQGANTGELFF
DNA: TGTGCCAGCAGCGCGGGGGTACAGGGCGCGAACACCGGGGAGCTGTTTTTT

J: TRBJ2-5
V: TRBV18
size: .
D: TRBD1
CDR3: CASSPVGTGKQETQYF
DNA: TGTGCCAGCTCACCAGTGGGGACAGGGAAACAAGAGACCCAGTACTTC

J: TRBJ2-2
V: TRBV10-3
size: few
D: .
CDR3: CAISETLGTGELFF
DNA: TGTGCCATCAGTGAGACCTTGGGTACCGGGGAGCTGTTTTTT

J: TRBJ2-5
V: TRBV2
size: few
D: TRBD2
CDR3: CASKAGDMEETQYF
DNA: TGTGCCAGCAAGGCGGGGGATATGGAAGAGACCCAGTACTTC

J: TRBJ1-1
V: TRBV6-2/TRBV6-3
size: .
D: .
CDR3: CASSSGGQLF
DNA: TGCGCCAGCAGTTCCGGGGGACAACTATTT

J: TRBJ2-5
V: TRBV5-1
size: few
D: TRBD2
CDR3: CASSLVAGEETQYF
DNA: TGCGCCAGCAGCTTGGTGGCGGGGGAGGAGACCCAGTACTTC

J: TRBJ2-7
V: TRBV11-2
size: many
D: .
CDR3: CASSFRGAPKAPYEQYF
DNA: TGTGCCAGCAGCTTCCGGGGGGCCCCCAAAGCACCCTACGAGCAGTACTTC

J: TRBJ1-1
V: TRBV12-3/TRBV12-4
size: many
D: .
CDR3: CASELRAGLDTEAFF
DNA: TGTGCCAGCGAATTACGCGCAGGACTGGACACTGAAGCTTTCTTT

J: TRBJ2-7
V: TRBV4-1
size: few
D: TRBD2
CDR3: CASSQDKTSGFYEQYF
DNA: TGCGCCAGCAGCCAAGATAAAACTAGCGGGTTCTACGAGCAGTACTTC

J: TRBJ2-1
V: TRBV7-9
size: many
D: TRBD2
CDR3: CASRGVTSGIEQFF
DNA: TGTGCCAGCAGGGGGGTTACTAGCGGGATTGAGCAGTTCTTC

J: TRBJ1-6
V: TRBV28
size: many
D: TRBD1
CDR3: CASSDPGQGAGIGNSPLHF
DNA: TGTGCCAGCAGTGACCCGGGACAGGGGGCAGGGATCGGTAATTCACCCCTCCACTTT

J: TRBJ2-5
V: TRBV20-1
size: .
D: .
CDR3: CSARDPRRTETQYF
DNA: TGCAGTGCTAGAGATCCGCGTCGAACAGAGACCCAGTACTTC

J: TRBJ2-2
V: TRBV19
size: .
D: .
CDR3: CASSHHGTGELFF
DNA: TGTGCCAGTAGTCACCATGGTACCGGGGAGCTGTTTTTT